The clone carrying this T cell receptor beta chain was detected once. Its cognate antigen is unknown. The data were taken from a study of breast tumors, draining lymph nodes, adjacent tissues. General study points: Data fit most tumor T cells coming from lymph node, expanding in tumor. Luminal-like breast cancer showed significantly higher tumor–nontumor repertoire similarity than basal-like. Tumors had less TCR diversity than lymph nodes, more than nontumor tissue.

Using its own MiXCR run on the multiplex PCR reads, TCRdb lists one record per CDR3 protein. The data contain fewer than 200,000 distinct CDR3 sequences, approximately 30% of them singletons. Breast cancer patients provided tissue from their axillary draining lymph nodes. The sequenced material came from axillary lymph node tissue. The clonotype was recovered from a female donor with breast cancer. Some clones in this sample may be carry-over from other donors' samples.

Here the CDR3 reads CASSGRITGELFF. CDR3 nucleotide sequence: TGTGCCAGCAGCGGACGTATTACCGGGGAGCTGTTTTTT. This chain joins TRBV12-3 or TRBV12-4 and TRBJ2-2; unclear D gene. Trimming shortened V by 6 bases and J by 5 bases, and 10 bases separated the two germline ends. The CDR3 has 13 amino acids.